The sequence of this T cell receptor beta chain was determined in a study of spatial heterogeneity in lung cancer. The wider study: Averaged across combinations, each unique TCR and UMI pairing appeared more than ten times in raw reads, which were uncorrected.

The time point was: sample taken at primary tumor resection. Patients with untreated early-stage non-small cell lung cancer, numbering approximately 79, were the donors. Study observations and caveats: Tumors with more nonsynonymous mutations had more expanded intratumoral alpha and beta TCRs.

One entry per CDR3 protein results from TCRdb running MiXCR on the 5' RACE reads. The table lists 15,000 or so distinct CDR3 sequences, approximately 4.5% of them singletons, with around 20% in the top ten. This clonotype was counted only a few times. Its antigen is as yet unknown. The CDR3 spans 15 residues. Trimming shortened V by 5 bases and J by 6 bases, and 20 bases separated the two germline ends. From germline, CDR1 is MNHNY and CDR2 SVGAGI (reference sequence). This sequence originates from a female donor with early-stage non-small cell lung cancer. The sequences come from lung tumor tissue, collected at surgery. The chain carries TRBV6-6 and TRBJ2-7; possibly TRBD1 or TRBD2 for D (5 bases each). The CDR3 loop reads CASSGPGPNLGEQYF. The CDR3 DNA sequence: TGTGCCAGCAGTGGACCGGGACCAAACCTAGGCGAGCAGTACTTC.